The sequence of this T cell receptor (beta chain) was determined in a study of blood T cell repertoires in COVID-19. Whole-study context: Sources were T cells, B-cell-depleted T cells, or PBMCs; the material itself was cDNA or gDNA.

TCRdb's copy holds only in-frame clones and misses some; the assay was immunoSEQ multiplex PCR. The sample holds some 82,000 clones, around 80% seen once. Trimming took 8 bases from V and 7 from J, leaving 14 bases between them. The V gene's germline CDR1 is MNHEY and CDR2 SVGAGI. This CDR3 region has 13 residues. The chain carries TRBV6-5 and TRBJ1-4; tentatively, D is TRBD1 (5 bases). The material sequenced was peripheral blood. This TCR was recovered from a man older than 75 with active or convalescent COVID-19. CDR3: CASGRGASEKLFF. Here the CDR3 DNA reads TGTGCCAGCGGTCGCGGGGCGAGTGAAAAACTGTTTTTT.